This entry lists 32 T cell receptor beta chains sequenced from one sample in a study of T cells after yellow fever vaccination. Via MiXCR, TCRdb re-called the 5' RACE reads, giving one row per CDR3 protein. The sample includes 400,000 to 450,000 distinct CDR3 sequences, roughly a sixth of them seen just once. Sample: PBMCs, taken before the yellow fever booster vaccination. The source of these receptors is a man in his late teens or twenties who received the YFV17D yellow fever vaccine.

This clonotype was recorded a few times. V is TRBV7-8 and J is TRBJ1-1; maybe TRBD1 (6 bases). Per the germline V gene, CDR1 is SGHVS and CDR2 is FQNEAQ. V was cut by 6 bases and J by 3 bases, with 11 bases left in between. The CDR3 sequence is 13 residues long. CDR3 residues: CASSPGQHTEAFF. DNA for the CDR3: TGTGCCAGCAGTCCCGGACAGCACACTGAAGCTTTCTTT. The full variable domain, completed using reference TRBV7-8 and TRBJ1-1, is GAGVSQSPRYKVAKRGQDVALRCDPISGHVSLFWYQQALGQGPEFLTYFQNEAQLDKSGLPSDRFFAERPEGSVSTLKIQRTQQEDSAVYLCASSPGQHTEAFFGQGTRLTVV.

The V and J genes are TRBV7-2 and TRBJ2-3, with D perhaps matching TRBD2 (6 bases). The length of the CDR3 is 16 residues. V was pared by 5 bases and J by 2 bases, with 17 bases between. Looked up from germline, CDR1 is SGHTA and CDR2 is FQGNSA. The CDR3 region is CASSPPWGVHTDTQYF. CDR3 nucleotide sequence: TGTGCCAGCAGCCCCCCGTGGGGGGTCCACACAGATACGCAGTATTTT.

The chain links TRBV6-5 to TRBJ2-4; D may correspond to TRBD1 or TRBD2 (6 bases each). CDR1 and CDR2 (germline): MNHEY, SVGAGI. Trimming stripped 2 bases from V and 5 bases from J, with 13 bases between. The CDR3 is 15 amino acids. CDR3 region: CASSYPGGGQNIQYF. The CDR3 DNA reads as TGTGCCAGCAGTTACCCCGGGGGCGGCCAAAACATTCAGTACTTC.

This clonotype occurred a few times. The chain has TRBV15 and TRBJ2-7, with TRBD1 as a possible D gene (5 bases). This CDR3 region has 14 residues. Trimming took 0 bases from V and 0 from J, leaving 6 bases between them. Germline-derived CDR1 and CDR2 are LNHNV and YYDKDF (reference sequence). The DNA of the CDR3 is TGTGCCACCAGCAGAGACGACAGCTCCTACGAGCAGTACTTC. It codes for CATSRDDSSYEQYF.

The rearrangement joins TRBV11-2 to TRBJ1-2; D remains ambiguous. V lost 4 bases and J 4 bases, leaving 19 bases between the germline ends. The CDR3 is 16 residues long. Germline V gene data show CDR1 as SGHAT and CDR2 as FQNNGV. Here the CDR3 DNA reads TGTGCCAGCAGCTCCCGCCCCCGAGACACCCCCTATGGCTACACCTTC. Encoded protein: CASSSRPRDTPYGYTF. Full variable domain (outside the CDR3, taken from reference TRBV11-2 and TRBJ1-2): EAGVAQSPRYKIIEKRQSVAFWCNPISGHATLYWYQQILGQGPKLLIQFQNNGVVDDSQLPKDRFSAERLKGVDSTLKIQPAKLEDSAVYLCASSSRPRDTPYGYTFGSGTRLTVV.

This clonotype was seen ten or more times. The V and J genes are TRBV5-5 and TRBJ1-5, with D unresolved. With 1 base removed from V and 7 bases from J, the gap between germline ends came to 18 bases. Looked up from germline, CDR1 is SGHKS and CDR2 is YYEKEE (reference sequence). The CDR3 sequence is 16 residues long. CDR3 sequence: CASSLIVAARGQPQHF. The CDR3 region has the DNA TGTGCCAGCAGCTTGATTGTGGCAGCTCGAGGGCAGCCCCAGCATTTT.

The V call is TRBV9, the J call TRBJ1-5; no firm D call. The V end lost 0 bases, the J end lost 0 bases, and 4 bases lay between the germline ends. This CDR3 contains 14 residues. Looked up from germline, CDR1 is SGDLS and CDR2 is YYNGEE. The CDR3 region is CASSVAPSNQPQHF. CDR3 nucleotide sequence: TGTGCCAGCAGCGTAGCACCTAGCAATCAGCCCCAGCATTTT.

This clonotype was seen a few times. The rearrangement uses TRBV12-3 or TRBV12-4 and TRBJ2-6, with 7 bases that match TRBD2. V dropped 5 bases and J dropped 2; count of bases not matched to a gene: 9. This CDR3 comprises 17 residues. CDR3 DNA sequence: TGTGCCAGCAGTCCTTCGGGGGGTTTCACTGGGGCCAACGTCCTGACTTTC. Encoded protein: CASSPSGGFTGANVLTF.

Ten or more counts support this clonotype. The chain has TRBV7-2 and TRBJ1-1, with D maybe TRBD1 (6 bases). Germline V CDR1 and CDR2: SGHTA, FQGNSA. The V end lost 5 bases, the J end lost 4 bases, and 11 bases lay between the germline ends. This CDR3 is 13 amino acids long. CDR3 sequence: CASSGTGATEAFF. In DNA form, the CDR3 reads TGTGCCAGCAGCGGAACGGGGGCCACTGAAGCTTTCTTT. Based on the CDR3 plus reference TRBV7-2 and TRBJ1-1, the full variable domain is GAGVSQSPSNKVTEKGKDVELRCDPISGHTALYWYRQSLGQGLEFLIYFQGNSAPDKSGLPSDRFSAERTGGSVSTLTIQRTQQEDSAVYLCASSGTGATEAFFGQGTRLTVV.

J is TRBJ2-7 and V is TRBV20-1; D gene uncertain. The CDR3 totals 13 residues. Germline CDR1 and CDR2: DFQATT and SNEGSKA (reference sequence). Trimming pared 2 bases from V and 1 base from J, leaving 9 bases between. As DNA, the CDR3 is TGCAGTGCTAGACGAGAAACATCCTACGAGCAGTACTTC. Translated: CSARRETSYEQYF.

The CDR3 is CASSKPGARIKNNEQFF. For the CDR3, the DNA is TGTGCCAGCAGCAAGCCTGGTGCCAGGATAAAAAACAATGAGCAGTTCTTC. The rearrangement uses TRBV21-1 and TRBJ2-1. TRBV21-1 has pseudogene status. The CDR3 sequence is 17 residues long.

This clonotype was detected only a few times. The V and J genes are TRBV6-4 and TRBJ1-1, with 8 bases identical to TRBD1. V was clipped by 5 bases and J by 0 bases; unmatched bases: 14. The CDR3 length is 18 residues. CDR1 MRHNA and CDR2 SNTAGT come from the germline V gene. The CDR3 sequence is CASSTDRVRVVMNTEAFF. The CDR3 DNA reads as TGTGCCAGCAGTACGGACAGGGTGAGGGTAGTTATGAACACTGAAGCTTTCTTT.

The chain combines TRBV7-2 with TRBJ2-7; 7 positions match TRBD1. Germline V gene data show CDR1 as SGHTA and CDR2 as FQGNSA. Losses at the gene ends were 7 bases for V and 5 bases for J; bases not matched to a gene: 8. This CDR3 is built from 13 residues. The CDR3 sequence: CASNRQGSNEQYF. Here the CDR3 DNA reads TGTGCCAGCAACAGACAGGGCAGCAACGAGCAGTACTTC. Based on the CDR3 plus reference TRBV7-2 and TRBJ2-7, the full variable domain is GAGVSQSPSNKVTEKGKDVELRCDPISGHTALYWYRQSLGQGLEFLIYFQGNSAPDKSGLPSDRFSAERTGGSVSTLTIQRTQQEDSAVYLCASNRQGSNEQYFGPGTRLTVT.

This clonotype has a handful of counts. The chain has TRBV5-1 and TRBJ2-7, with D tentatively TRBD1 or TRBD2 (5 bases each). The CDR3 is 14 amino acids. V lost 3 bases and J 0 bases, leaving 10 bases between the germline ends. The V gene's germline CDR1 is SGHRS and CDR2 YFSETQ. The CDR3 DNA is TGCGCCAGCAGCTGGGGACCGAGCTCCTACGAGCAGTACTTC. As protein: CASSWGPSSYEQYF.

The V call is TRBV7-3, the J call TRBJ2-5, with TRBD2 identical over 7 bases. V lost 5 bases to trimming and J lost 5 bases; unmatched junction nucleotides: 11. The V gene's germline CDR1 is SGHTA and CDR2 FQGTGA. This CDR3 has 15 residues. The CDR3: CASSPLGGGTETQYF. CDR3 DNA: TGTGCCAGCAGCCCCCTGGGGGGGGGAACGGAGACCCAGTACTTC.

V is TRBV7-6 and J is TRBJ2-3; D is unclear. Deletions cut 2 bases from V and 4 bases from J, with 10 bases between. This CDR3 has 14 amino acids. In germline, CDR1 is SGHVS, CDR2 FNYEAQ. CDR3 sequence reads: CASSLTNWADTQYF. As DNA, the CDR3 is TGTGCCAGCAGCTTAACTAATTGGGCAGATACGCAGTATTTT.

This clonotype occurred a few times. This rearrangement joins TRBV5-8 to TRBJ2-3, with unresolved D. The V end lost 2 bases, the J end lost 0 bases, and 4 bases lay between the germline ends. Germline CDR1 and CDR2: SGHTS and YDEGEE. The CDR3 contains 13 residues. The CDR3 nucleotides read TGTGCCAGCAGCTTTATGAGCACAGATACGCAGTATTTT. Translation gives CASSFMSTDTQYF. Based on the CDR3 plus reference TRBV5-8 and TRBJ2-3, the full variable domain is EAGVTQSPTHLIKTRGQQATLRCSPISGHTSVYWYQQALGLGLQFLLWYDEGEERNRGNFPPRFSGRQFPNYSSELNVNALELEDSALYLCASSFMSTDTQYFGPGTRLTVL.

This clonotype was detected only a few times. The V gene is TRBV7-3, the J gene TRBJ2-3; possibly TRBD1 or TRBD2 for D (5 bases each). With 5 bases removed from V and 5 bases from J, the gap between germline ends came to 17 bases. CDR3 length: 15 amino acids. Germline lookup yields CDR1 SGHTA and CDR2 FQGTGA. The CDR3 nucleotides read TGTGCCAGCAGCCCAGGGCCCCGACGGGGAGATACGCAGTATTTT. It translates to CASSPGPRRGDTQYF.

This clonotype has only a few counts. This chain connects TRBV5-1 to TRBJ1-6; no definite D call. Trimming shortened V by 5 bases and J by 6 bases, and 12 bases separated the two germline ends. The CDR3 spans 14 residues. The germline CDR1 and CDR2 sequences are SGHRS and YFSETQ. CDR3 in amino acids: CASRGGQSNSPLHF. CDR3 in DNA: TGCGCCAGCAGGGGTGGGCAGTCTAATTCACCCCTCCACTTT.

This clonotype was observed a few times. The junction differs from germline at one of its ends, possibly a read error. The genes are TRBV7-7 and TRBJ2-5; a possible D gene is TRBD2 (5 bases). CDR3 size: 15 residues. Looked up from germline, CDR1 is SSHAT and CDR2 is FNYEAQ (reference sequence). The CDR3 protein is CASSLRLGSKETQYF. DNA of the CDR3: TGTGCTAGCAGCTTAAGGCTGGGGAGTAAAGAGACCCAGTACTTC.

The chain is built from TRBV4-3 and TRBJ2-3; D gene unclear. The V gene's germline CDR1 is LGHNA and CDR2 YSLEER. V lost 5 bases and J 2 bases, leaving 8 bases between the germline ends. This CDR3 region has 13 residues. CDR3 residues: CASSGRHTDTQYF. CDR3 bases: TGCGCCAGCAGCGGTCGGCACACAGATACGCAGTATTTT.

The DNA for the CDR3 is TGCGCCAGCAGTGAGGGCAGGGGAGACGAGCAGTACGTC. Protein: CASSEGRGDEQYV. The chain links TRBV10-2 to TRBJ2-7, with D perhaps TRBD1 (6 bases). CDR1 WSHSY and CDR2 SAAADI come from the germline V gene. V lost 2 bases and J lost 5, with 10 bases in between. The CDR3 is made up of 13 amino acids.

The table lists this clonotype with many counts. This chain links TRBV28 with TRBJ1-1, with 8 bases fitting TRBD1. The trim removed 4 bases at V and 2 bases at J, leaving 3 bases unmatched. CDR3 length: 14 residues. Germline CDR1 is MDHEN and CDR2 is SYDVKM. Written as DNA, the CDR3 is TGTGCCAGCAGTTGGACAGGGACTAACACTGAAGCTTTCTTT. Its translation is CASSWTGTNTEAFF.

This clonotype was seen a few times. V is TRBV15 and J is TRBJ2-3; D remains unclear. V gave up 0 bases and J gave up 4 bases, with 17 bases separating them. Germline CDR1 reads LNHNV; CDR2 reads YYDKDF (reference sequence). The CDR3 consists of 17 residues. CDR3 sequence reads: CATSRDRPGLGSDTQYF. CDR3 nucleotides: TGTGCCACCAGCAGAGATCGGCCTGGGCTAGGTTCAGATACGCAGTATTTT.

This clonotype has just a few counts. The rearrangement joins TRBV20-1 to TRBJ2-1; D is unresolved. Between the trimmed V and J ends, which lost 3 bases and 9 bases, there was a span of 9 bases. Germline V CDR1 and CDR2: DFQATT, SNEGSKA (reference sequence). This CDR3 region has 11 residues. DNA of the CDR3: TGCAGTGCTAGTAGAGAGAGTGAGCAGTTCTTC. It translates to CSASRESEQFF.

This clonotype occurred a few times. The chain carries TRBV4-3 and TRBJ1-4; D perhaps matches TRBD1 (6 bases). In germline, CDR1 is LGHNA, CDR2 YSLEER. V was cut by 2 bases and J by 10 bases, with 14 bases left in between. There are 14 residues in the CDR3. The CDR3 coding sequence is TGCGCCAGCAGCCAAAGGACGGGCAGGGGAAAACTGTTTTTT. Its protein product is CASSQRTGRGKLFF.

This clonotype has only a few counts. The chain recombines TRBV29-1 with TRBJ1-2; D is unresolved. CDR1 is SQVTM, CDR2 ANQGSEA, per germline. V lost 7 bases and J 8 bases, leaving 17 bases between the germline ends. This CDR3 has 12 residues. CDR3 nucleotides: TGCAGCGCGACACGGGATACGGCGGGCTACACCTTC. Protein sequence: CSATRDTAGYTF.

This clonotype was detected ten times or more. The chain uses TRBV9 and TRBJ1-3; D remains unclear. The CDR3 has 13 amino acids. In germline, CDR1 is SGDLS, CDR2 YYNGEE. The V and J ends lost 3 bases and 2 bases respectively, with 6 bases between them. The DNA for the CDR3 is TGTGCCAGCAGCGAGGCCCCTGGAAACACCATATATTTT. This encodes CASSEAPGNTIYF. Complete variable domain (other parts from reference TRBV9 and TRBJ1-3): DSGVTQTPKHLITATGQRVTLRCSPRSGDLSVYWYQQSLDQGLQFLIQYYNGEERAKGNILERFSAQQFPDLHSELNLSSLELGDSALYFCASSEAPGNTIYFGEGSWLTVV.

This clonotype was counted between two and nine times. CDR3 amino acids: CATSDLGEIQYF. Here the CDR3 DNA reads TGTGCCACCAGTGATTTGGGGGAAATTCAGTACTTC. J is TRBJ2-4 and V is TRBV24-1; D gene unclear. V was cut by 0 bases and J by 10 bases, with 6 bases left in between. CDR1 and CDR2 (germline): KGHDR, SFDVKD. This CDR3 comprises 12 residues.

This clonotype was seen a few times. This chain connects TRBV6-5 to TRBJ2-5, with no clear D. The V gene's germline CDR1 is MNHEY and CDR2 SVGAGI. The V end was cut by 2 bases, the J end by 2 bases, with 9 bases between. This CDR3 spans 14 amino acids. The CDR3 here is CASSYLRRQETQYF. CDR3 sequence (DNA): TGTGCCAGCAGTTACCTTCGACGACAAGAGACCCAGTACTTC.

This clonotype was counted a few times. The chain joins TRBV21-1 to TRBJ2-7. TRBV21-1 corresponds to a pseudogene. CDR3 size: 17 residues. The CDR3 DNA follows: TGTGCCAGCAGCAAAATTCCAACCGACACGATCTCCTACGAGCAGTACTTC. Translating it yields CASSKIPTDTISYEQYF.

This clonotype was counted ten times or more. The V gene is TRBV27, the J gene TRBJ2-2; 9 bases match TRBD2. The CDR3 sequence is 15 residues long. J lost 6 bases, V lost 3 bases, and 5 bases had no gene match. The V gene's germline CDR1 is MNHEY and CDR2 SMNVEV (reference sequence). This CDR3 is CASSFSGGSPGELFF. Here the CDR3 DNA reads TGTGCCAGCAGTTTTAGCGGGGGCTCTCCCGGGGAGCTGTTTTTT.